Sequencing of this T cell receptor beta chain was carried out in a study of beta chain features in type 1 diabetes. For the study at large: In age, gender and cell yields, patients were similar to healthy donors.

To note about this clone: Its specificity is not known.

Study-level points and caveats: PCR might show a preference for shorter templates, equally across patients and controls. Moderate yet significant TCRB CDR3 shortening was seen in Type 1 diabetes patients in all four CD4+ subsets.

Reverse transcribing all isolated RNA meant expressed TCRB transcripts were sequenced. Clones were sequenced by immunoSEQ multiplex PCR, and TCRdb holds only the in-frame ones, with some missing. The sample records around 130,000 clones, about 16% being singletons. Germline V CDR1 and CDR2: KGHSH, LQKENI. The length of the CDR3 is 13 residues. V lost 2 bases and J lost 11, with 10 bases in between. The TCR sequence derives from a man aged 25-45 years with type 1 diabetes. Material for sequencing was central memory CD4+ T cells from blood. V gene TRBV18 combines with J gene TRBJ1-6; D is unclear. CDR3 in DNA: TGTGCCAGCTCACCAGGAGGGAGTACACCCCTCCACTTT. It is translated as CASSPGGSTPLHF.